Following are 14 T cell receptor beta chains from one sample sequenced in a study of OX40 agonist ivuxolimab in advanced cancers. Using immunoSEQ multiplex PCR, the repertoire was profiled, and TCRdb retains in-frame clones only, with some absent. The sample has around 72,000 clones, about 91% seen once. The sequencing used CD4+ or CD8+ T cells sorted from blood, collected in a trial of the OX40 agonist ivuxolimab. The receptors were sampled from an adult with an advanced solid tumor such as melanoma, head and neck, liver or kidney cancer.

The J gene is TRBJ2-4, the V gene TRBV5-1; 7 bases align to TRBD2. Per the germline V gene, CDR1 is SGHRS and CDR2 is YFSETQ. The length of the CDR3 is 13 residues. The junction had 4 bases not matched to a gene; V was cut back by 5 bases and J by 5 bases. CDR3: CASRFGGENIQYF. DNA of the CDR3: TGCGCCAGCAGATTTGGGGGGGAAAACATTCAGTACTTC.

The V call is TRBV19, the J call TRBJ2-3; D is possibly TRBD2 (5 bases). The V end lost 8 bases, the J end lost 4 bases, and 13 bases lay between the germline ends. There are 13 residues in the CDR3. Looked up from germline, CDR1 is LNHDA and CDR2 is SQIVND (reference sequence). Here the CDR3 reads CASLGVRADTQYF. CDR3 sequence (DNA): TGTGCCAGTCTTGGGGTGAGGGCAGATACGCAGTATTTT.

This chain joins TRBV5-1 and TRBJ1-1; D uncertain. CDR3 length equals 14 residues. Germline lookup yields CDR1 SGHRS and CDR2 YFSETQ. V was clipped by 4 bases and J by 3 bases, with 13 bases between them. CDR3: CASSPRWADTEAFF. CDR3 coding DNA: TGCGCCAGCAGCCCTAGGTGGGCGGACACTGAAGCTTTCTTT.

In the case of this clone: Other DNA sequences in the sample encode the same CDR3. The chain carries TRBV5-1 and TRBJ1-5; 10 bases match TRBD1. The germline V gene encodes CDR1 SGHRS and CDR2 YFSETQ. The J segment lost 5 bases and the V segment lost 5 bases, leaving 7 bases of the junction unmatched. CDR3 size: 15 residues. CDR3: CASSLTGGSDQPQHF. CDR3 DNA sequence: TGCGCCAGCAGTTTGACAGGGGGCTCGGATCAGCCCCAGCATTTT.

The CDR3 spells CASSTGVDSNQPQHF. CDR3 nucleotide sequence: TGTGCCAGCAGCACAGGGGTCGATAGCAATCAGCCCCAGCATTTT. The gene calls are TRBV9 and TRBJ1-5; 7 positions match TRBD1. The germline gives CDR1 SGDLS, CDR2 YYNGEE. The V segment lost 4 bases and the J segment 0 bases; nucleotides outside the gene matches: 4. The CDR3 is 15 amino acids.

With regard to this clone: This sample also contains other DNA sequences that code for the same CDR3. For the CDR3, the DNA is TGTGCCAGCAGTTTAAGAGGGCAGCCCCAGCATTTT. Translating gives CASSLRGQPQHF. The V call is TRBV28, the J call TRBJ1-5; D ambiguous. The CDR3 sequence is 12 residues long. Germline V lookup: CDR1 MDHEN, CDR2 SYDVKM. V was clipped by 2 bases and J by 7 bases, with 6 bases between them.

The chain couples TRBV5-4 to TRBJ2-7, with D possibly being TRBD2 (6 bases). CDR3 length equals 14 residues. Germline CDR1 and CDR2: SGHNT and YYREEE (reference sequence). V gave up 2 bases and J gave up 5 bases, with 14 bases separating them. The DNA for the CDR3 is TGTGCCAGCAGCTTAGGTAGGGGCGGGGACGAGCAGTACTTC. As protein: CASSLGRGGDEQYF.

V gene TRBV9 combines with J gene TRBJ2-5; the match to TRBD1 covers 9 bases. J gave up 5 bases and V 3 bases, and 5 bases lay outside the gene matches. This CDR3 comprises 14 residues. In germline, CDR1 is SGDLS, CDR2 YYNGEE. The CDR3 nucleotides read TGTGCCAGCAGCGCCCGGACAGGGGTGGAGACCCAGTACTTC. This codes for CASSARTGVETQYF. The complete variable domain, with remaining parts taken from reference TRBV9 and TRBJ2-5, reads DSGVTQTPKHLITATGQRVTLRCSPRSGDLSVYWYQQSLDQGLQFLIQYYNGEERAKGNILERFSAQQFPDLHSELNLSSLELGDSALYFCASSARTGVETQYFGPGTRLLVL.

The rearrangement links TRBV6-6 to TRBJ1-5; TRBD1 matches at 7 bases. The V segment lost 7 bases and the J segment 4 bases; nucleotides outside the gene matches: 10. CDR3 length equals 15 residues. Germline-derived CDR1 and CDR2 are MNHNY and SVGAGI (reference sequence). The chain's CDR3 is CASTRNGDSNQPQHF. The CDR3 DNA reads TGTGCCAGCACTCGAAATGGGGACAGTAATCAGCCCCAGCATTTT.

The chain links TRBV5-1 to TRBJ2-7, with 10 bases aligning to TRBD1. With 3 bases clipped from V and 5 bases from J, the junction kept 8 bases outside the gene matches. Germline V lookup: CDR1 SGHRS, CDR2 YFSETQ. The CDR3 has 15 amino acids. CDR3 nucleotide sequence: TGCGCCAGCAGCTCGACAGGGGGCACCCTCCACGAGCAGTACTTC. This gives the protein CASSSTGGTLHEQYF.

The chain has TRBV5-6 and TRBJ2-5; D not certain. Looked up from germline, CDR1 is SGHDT and CDR2 is YYEEEE. The CDR3 spans 15 residues. With 5 bases removed from V and 5 bases from J, the gap between germline ends came to 19 bases. In DNA form, the CDR3 reads TGTGCCAGCAGTCCGATCCAGCTGGCGGCGGAGACCCAGTACTTC. Protein product: CASSPIQLAAETQYF.

V usage is TRBV19 and J usage is TRBJ1-5; D might be TRBD1 (5 bases). V lost 6 bases, J lost 5 bases, and 11 bases lay in between. The CDR3 runs 13 residues. Germline CDR1 LNHDA, CDR2 SQIVND (reference sequence). In DNA, the CDR3 is TGTGCCAGTAGCGACAGTAAGGATCAGCCCCAGCATTTT. Translated, it gives CASSDSKDQPQHF.

The rearrangement links TRBV2 to TRBJ1-5; D ambiguous. Germline CDR1 and CDR2: SNHLY and FYNNEI. The CDR3 consists of 12 residues. With 11 bases removed from V and 6 bases from J, the gap between germline ends came to 14 bases. Here the CDR3 DNA reads TGTGCCTCCCAAGGGTTTGGTCAGCCCCAGCATTTT. It specifies CASQGFGQPQHF. Full variable domain (rest looked up from reference TRBV2 and TRBJ1-5): EPEVTQTPSHQVTQMGQEVILRCVPISNHLYFYWYRQILGQKVEFLVSFYNNEISEKSEIFDDQFSVERPDGSNFTLKIRSTKLEDSAMYFCASQGFGQPQHFGDGTRLSIL.

The chain combines TRBV11-3 with TRBJ1-5; D is undetermined. The CDR3 has 15 residues. Germline V gives CDR1 SGHNT, CDR2 YENEEA. The V and J ends lost 0 bases and 5 bases respectively, with 11 bases between them. Here the CDR3 DNA reads TGTGCCAGCAGCTTAGAAGGCCCGTGGCATCAGCCCCAGCATTTT. It encodes CASSLEGPWHQPQHF.